This TCR beta chain was obtained from a study of human T cells and chemical hapten exposure. In the study overall: How much TCR each sample yielded varied, mostly because pooled library volumes differed slightly. Whole-study findings and limits: The number of TCRs over 1 in 1000 frequency stayed unchanged after DPC.

This clonotype was picked up many times. As yet, its antigen is unknown. Individual cDNA molecules received unique molecular identifiers in the library. Methods used by the authors: The number of TCRs in each sample had a median of around 96,000 and spanned roughly 23,224 to 750,000. TCRdb reprocessed the RACE reads via MiXCR and lists one record per CDR3 protein. These V and J calls are TCRdb output, not the study's own analysis. The sample lists 130,000 or so distinct CDR3 sequences, roughly 9.5% occurring once. Per germline, CDR1 SEHNR and CDR2 FQNEAQ (reference sequence). The CDR3 sequence is 15 residues long. Trimming took off 4 bases at V and 3 bases at J, with 13 bases between the two ends. Regarding time point: healthy volunteer bleed at 2 weeks. It was from unfractionated whole blood that total RNA was extracted.

The source material was whole blood. The sequence was collected from a male donor in good health. Some clones in this sample may be carry-over from other donors' samples. The rearrangement links TRBV7-9 to TRBJ2-1; D remains unclear. As DNA, the CDR3 is TGTGCCAGCAGCTCTACCGATAGACGCTACAATGAGCAGTTCTTC. Translated, it gives CASSSTDRRYNEQFF.